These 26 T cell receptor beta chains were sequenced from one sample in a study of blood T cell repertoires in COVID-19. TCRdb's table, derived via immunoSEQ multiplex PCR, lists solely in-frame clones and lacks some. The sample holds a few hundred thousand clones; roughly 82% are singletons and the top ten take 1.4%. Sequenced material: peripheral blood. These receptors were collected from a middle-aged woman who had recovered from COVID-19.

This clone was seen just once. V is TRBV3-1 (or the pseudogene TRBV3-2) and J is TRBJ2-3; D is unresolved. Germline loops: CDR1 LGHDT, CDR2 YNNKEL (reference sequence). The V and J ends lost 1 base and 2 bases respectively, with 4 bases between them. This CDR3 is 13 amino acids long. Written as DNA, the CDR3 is TGTGCCAGCAGCCAAGTCAACACAGATACGCAGTATTTT. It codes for CASSQVNTDTQYF.

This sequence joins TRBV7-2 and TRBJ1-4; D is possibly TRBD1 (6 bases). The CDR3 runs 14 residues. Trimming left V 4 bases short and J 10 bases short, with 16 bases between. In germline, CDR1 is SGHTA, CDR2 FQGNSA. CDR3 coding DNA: TGTGCCAGCAGCTCCACAGGGAGTTCAGGAAAACTGTTTTTT. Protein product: CASSSTGSSGKLFF.

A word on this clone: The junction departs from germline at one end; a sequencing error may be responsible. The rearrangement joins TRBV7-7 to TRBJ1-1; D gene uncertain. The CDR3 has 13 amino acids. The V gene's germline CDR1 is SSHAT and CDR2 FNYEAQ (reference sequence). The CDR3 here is CASSSLFDTEAFF. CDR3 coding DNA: TGTGCTAGCAGCTCGTTGTTCGACACTGAAGCTTTCTTT.

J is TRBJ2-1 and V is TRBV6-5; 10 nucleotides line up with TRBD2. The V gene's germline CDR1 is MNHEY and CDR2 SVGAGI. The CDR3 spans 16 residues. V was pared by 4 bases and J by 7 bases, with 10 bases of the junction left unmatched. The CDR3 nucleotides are TGTGCCAGCAGTTCCAACCAGCGGGGGGGGCAAAATGAGCAGTTCTTC. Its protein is CASSSNQRGGQNEQFF.

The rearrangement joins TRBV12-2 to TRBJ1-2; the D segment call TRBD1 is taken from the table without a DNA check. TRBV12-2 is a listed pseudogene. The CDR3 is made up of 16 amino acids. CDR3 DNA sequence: TGTGCAAGTCGCTTAGCGGGCAGGGAAACCAACTATGGCTACACCTTC. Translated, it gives CASRLAGRETNYGYTF.

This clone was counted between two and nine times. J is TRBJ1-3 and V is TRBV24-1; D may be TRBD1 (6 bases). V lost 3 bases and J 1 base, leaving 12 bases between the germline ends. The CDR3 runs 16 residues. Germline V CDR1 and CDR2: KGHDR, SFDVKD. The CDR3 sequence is CATSDPRDISGNTIYF. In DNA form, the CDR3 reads TGTGCCACCAGTGATCCCCGGGACATATCTGGAAACACCATATATTTT.

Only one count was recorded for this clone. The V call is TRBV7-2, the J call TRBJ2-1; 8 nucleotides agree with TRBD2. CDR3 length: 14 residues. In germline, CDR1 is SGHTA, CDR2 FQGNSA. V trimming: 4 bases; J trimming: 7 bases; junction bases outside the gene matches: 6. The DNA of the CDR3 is TGTGCCAGCAGCTCCCCTACGGGGGGGAATGAGCAGTTCTTC. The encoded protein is CASSSPTGGNEQFF.

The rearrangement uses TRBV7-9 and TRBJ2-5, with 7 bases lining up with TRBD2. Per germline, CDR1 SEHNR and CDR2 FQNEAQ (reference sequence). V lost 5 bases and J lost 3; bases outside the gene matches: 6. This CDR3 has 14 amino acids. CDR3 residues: CASSRIGLEETQYF. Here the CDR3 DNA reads TGTGCCAGCAGCCGTATTGGACTAGAAGAGACCCAGTACTTC.

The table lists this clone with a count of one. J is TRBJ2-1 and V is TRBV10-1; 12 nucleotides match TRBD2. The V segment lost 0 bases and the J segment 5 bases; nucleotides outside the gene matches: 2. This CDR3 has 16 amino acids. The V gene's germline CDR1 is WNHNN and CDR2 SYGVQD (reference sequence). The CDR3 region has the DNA TGCGCCAGCAGTGAGTCGACTAGCGGGGGCCACAATGAGCAGTTCTTC. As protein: CASSESTSGGHNEQFF.

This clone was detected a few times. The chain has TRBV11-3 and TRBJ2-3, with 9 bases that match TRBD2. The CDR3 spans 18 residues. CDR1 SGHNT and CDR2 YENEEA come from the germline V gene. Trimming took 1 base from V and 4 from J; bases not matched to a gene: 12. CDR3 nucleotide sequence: TGTGCCAGCAGCTTAGGTGTTGGTGGCGGGGGGGCCGCAGATACGCAGTATTTT. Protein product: CASSLGVGGGGAADTQYF.

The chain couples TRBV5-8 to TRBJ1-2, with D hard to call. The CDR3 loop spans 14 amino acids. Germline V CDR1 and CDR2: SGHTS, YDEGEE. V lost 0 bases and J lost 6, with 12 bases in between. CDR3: CASSLGGIGDGYTF. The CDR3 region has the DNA TGTGCCAGCAGCTTGGGAGGGATCGGTGATGGCTACACCTTC.

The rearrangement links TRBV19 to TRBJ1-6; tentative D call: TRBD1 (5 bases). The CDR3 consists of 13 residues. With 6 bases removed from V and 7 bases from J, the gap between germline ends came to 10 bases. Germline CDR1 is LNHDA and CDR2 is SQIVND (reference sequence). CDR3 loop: CASSTDRNSPLHF. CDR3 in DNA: TGTGCCAGTAGCACTGACAGAAATTCACCCCTCCACTTT.

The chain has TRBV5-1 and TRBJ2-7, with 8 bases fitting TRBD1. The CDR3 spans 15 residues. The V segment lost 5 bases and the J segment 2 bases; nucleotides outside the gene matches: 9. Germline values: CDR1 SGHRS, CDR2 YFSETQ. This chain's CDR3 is CASRETQGGTYEQYF. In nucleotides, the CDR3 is TGCGCCAGCAGGGAAACACAGGGGGGTACCTACGAGCAGTACTTC.

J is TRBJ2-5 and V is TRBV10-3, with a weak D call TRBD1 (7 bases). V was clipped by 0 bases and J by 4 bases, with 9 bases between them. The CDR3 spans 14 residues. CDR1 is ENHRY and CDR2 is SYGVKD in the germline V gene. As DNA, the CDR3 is TGTGCCATCAGTGAGTCCCAGGGGGGAGAGACCCAGTACTTC. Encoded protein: CAISESQGGETQYF.

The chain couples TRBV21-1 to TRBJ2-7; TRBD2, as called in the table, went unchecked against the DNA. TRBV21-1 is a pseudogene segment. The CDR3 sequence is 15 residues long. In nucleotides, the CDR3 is TGTGCCAGCAGCACGGCCGGGACTAGCCCCAGGGAGCAGTACTTC. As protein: CASSTAGTSPREQYF.

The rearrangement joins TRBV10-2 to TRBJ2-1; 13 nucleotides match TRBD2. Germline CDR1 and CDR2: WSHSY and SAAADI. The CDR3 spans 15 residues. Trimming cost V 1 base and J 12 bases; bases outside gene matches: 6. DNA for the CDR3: TGCGCCAGCAGTGAGTGGACTAGCGGGGGCCCGGGGCAGTTCTTC. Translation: CASSEWTSGGPGQFF.

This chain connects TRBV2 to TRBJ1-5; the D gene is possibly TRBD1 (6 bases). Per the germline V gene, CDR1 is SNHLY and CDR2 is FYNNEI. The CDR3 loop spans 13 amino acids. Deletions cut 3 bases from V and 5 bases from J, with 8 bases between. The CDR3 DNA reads TGTGCCAGCAGTGACAGGGGAGATCAGCCCCAGCATTTT. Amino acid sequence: CASSDRGDQPQHF.

The CDR3 loop reads CASSDDGGLAFGLDPYEQYF. Written as DNA, the CDR3 is TGTGCCAGCAGTGACGATGGTGGACTAGCGTTTGGGTTGGATCCCTACGAGCAGTACTTC. This chain links TRBV6-4 with TRBJ2-7; 9 bases are a match to TRBD2. The V gene end was trimmed by 2 bases and the J gene end by 2 bases; junction bases not matched to a gene: 19. This CDR3 has 20 amino acids. Germline-derived CDR1 and CDR2 are MRHNA and SNTAGT.

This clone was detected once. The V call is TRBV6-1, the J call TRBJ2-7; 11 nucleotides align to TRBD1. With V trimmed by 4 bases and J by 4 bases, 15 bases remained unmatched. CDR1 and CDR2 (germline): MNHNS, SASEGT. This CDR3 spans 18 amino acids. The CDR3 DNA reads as TGTGCCAGCAGTGTATTAGGTTTGGGGACAGGGGGTTGGTACGAGCAGTACTTC. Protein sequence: CASSVLGLGTGGWYEQYF.

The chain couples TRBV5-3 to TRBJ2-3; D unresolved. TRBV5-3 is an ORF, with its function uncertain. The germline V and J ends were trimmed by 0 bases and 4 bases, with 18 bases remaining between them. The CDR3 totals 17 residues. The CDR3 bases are TGTGCCAGAAGCTTGGCTATTCTGTCACGTACGGCAGATACGCAGTATTTT. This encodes CARSLAILSRTADTQYF.

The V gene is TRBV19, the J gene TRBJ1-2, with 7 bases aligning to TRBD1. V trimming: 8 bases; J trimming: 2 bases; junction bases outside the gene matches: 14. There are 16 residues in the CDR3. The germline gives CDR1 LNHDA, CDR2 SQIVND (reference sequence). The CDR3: CASREGGGAGNYGYTF. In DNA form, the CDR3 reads TGTGCCAGTCGGGAGGGAGGGGGCGCGGGCAACTATGGCTACACCTTC. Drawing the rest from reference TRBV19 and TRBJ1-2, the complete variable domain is DGGITQSPKYLFRKEGQNVTLSCEQNLNHDAMYWYRQDPGQGLRLIYYSQIVNDFQKGDIAEGYSVSREKKESFPLTVTSAQKNPTAFYLCASREGGGAGNYGYTFGSGTRLTVV.

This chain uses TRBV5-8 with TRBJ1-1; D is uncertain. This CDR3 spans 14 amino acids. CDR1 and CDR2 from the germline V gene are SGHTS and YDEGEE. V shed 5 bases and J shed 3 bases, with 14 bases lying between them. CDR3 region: CASRVPPGYTEAFF. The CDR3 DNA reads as TGTGCCAGCAGGGTCCCCCCAGGATACACTGAAGCTTTCTTT.

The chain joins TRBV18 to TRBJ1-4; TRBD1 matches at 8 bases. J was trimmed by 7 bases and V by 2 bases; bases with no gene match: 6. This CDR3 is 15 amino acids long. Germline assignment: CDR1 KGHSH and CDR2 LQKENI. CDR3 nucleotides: TGTGCCAGCTCACCAAACAGGGGGGGCGGTGAAAAACTGTTTTTT. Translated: CASSPNRGGGEKLFF.

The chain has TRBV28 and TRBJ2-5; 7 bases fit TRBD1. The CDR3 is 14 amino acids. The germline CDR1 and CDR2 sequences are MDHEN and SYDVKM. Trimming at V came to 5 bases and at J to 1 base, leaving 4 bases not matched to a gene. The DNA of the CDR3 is TGTGCCAGCAGTACGACAGGGATCCAAGAGACCCAGTACTTC. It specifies CASSTTGIQETQYF.

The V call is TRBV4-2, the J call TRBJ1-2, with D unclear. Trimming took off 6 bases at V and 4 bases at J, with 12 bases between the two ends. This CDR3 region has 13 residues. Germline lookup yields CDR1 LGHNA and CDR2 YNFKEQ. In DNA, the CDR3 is TGTGCCAGCAGAACTAATAGTGGCTATGGCTACACCTTC. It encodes CASRTNSGYGYTF.

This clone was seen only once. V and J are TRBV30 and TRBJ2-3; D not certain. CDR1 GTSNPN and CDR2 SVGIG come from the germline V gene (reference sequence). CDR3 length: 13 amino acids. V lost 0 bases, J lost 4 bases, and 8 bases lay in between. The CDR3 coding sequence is TGTGCCTGGAGTGTATACGGTCCAGATACGCAGTATTTT. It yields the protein CAWSVYGPDTQYF.